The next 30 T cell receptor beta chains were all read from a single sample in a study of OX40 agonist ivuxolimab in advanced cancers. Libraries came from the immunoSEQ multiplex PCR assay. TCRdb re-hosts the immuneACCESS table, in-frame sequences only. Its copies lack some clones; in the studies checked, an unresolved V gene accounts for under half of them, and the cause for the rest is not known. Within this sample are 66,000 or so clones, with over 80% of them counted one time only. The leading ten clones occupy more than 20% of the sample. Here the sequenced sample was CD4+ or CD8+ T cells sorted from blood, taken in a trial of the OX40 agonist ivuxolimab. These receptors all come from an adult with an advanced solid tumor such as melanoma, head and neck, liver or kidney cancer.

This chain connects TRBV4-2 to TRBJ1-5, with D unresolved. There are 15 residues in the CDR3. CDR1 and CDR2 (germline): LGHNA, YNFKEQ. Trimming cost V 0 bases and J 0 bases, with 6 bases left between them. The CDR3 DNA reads TGTGCCAGCAGCCAAGAGGAATATAGCAATCAGCCCCAGCATTTT. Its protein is CASSQEEYSNQPQHF.

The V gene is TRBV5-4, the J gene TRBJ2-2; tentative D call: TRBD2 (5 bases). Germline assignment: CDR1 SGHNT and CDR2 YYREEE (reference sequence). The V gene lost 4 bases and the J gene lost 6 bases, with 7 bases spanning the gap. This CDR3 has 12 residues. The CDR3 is CASSGLPGELFF. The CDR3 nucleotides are TGTGCCAGCAGCGGACTCCCCGGGGAGCTGTTTTTT.

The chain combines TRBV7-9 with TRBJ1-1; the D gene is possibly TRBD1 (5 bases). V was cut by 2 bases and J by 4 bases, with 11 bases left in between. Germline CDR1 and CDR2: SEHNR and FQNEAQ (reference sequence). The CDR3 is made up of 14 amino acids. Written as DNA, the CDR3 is TGTGCCAGCAGCTTAATTGGGGCGCCCACTGAAGCTTTCTTT. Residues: CASSLIGAPTEAFF.

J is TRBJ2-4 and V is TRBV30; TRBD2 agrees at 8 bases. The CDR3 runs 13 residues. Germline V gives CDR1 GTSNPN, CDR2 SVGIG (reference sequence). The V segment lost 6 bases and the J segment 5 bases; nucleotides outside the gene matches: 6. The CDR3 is CACGPGLENIQYF. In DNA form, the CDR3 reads TGTGCCTGCGGACCGGGACTAGAAAACATTCAGTACTTC.

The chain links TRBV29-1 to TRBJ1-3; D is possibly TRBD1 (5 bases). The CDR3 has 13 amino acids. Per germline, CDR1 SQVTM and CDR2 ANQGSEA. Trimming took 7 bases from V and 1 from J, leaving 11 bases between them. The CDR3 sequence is CSGGGGSGNTIYF. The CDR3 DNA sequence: TGCAGCGGTGGTGGGGGATCTGGAAACACCATATATTTT. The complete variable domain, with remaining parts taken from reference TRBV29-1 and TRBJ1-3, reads SAVISQKPSRDICQRGTSLTIQCQVDSQVTMMFWYRQQPGQSLTLIATANQGSEATYESGFVIDKFPISRPNLTFSTLTVSNMSPEDSSIYLCSGGGGSGNTIYFGEGSWLTVV.

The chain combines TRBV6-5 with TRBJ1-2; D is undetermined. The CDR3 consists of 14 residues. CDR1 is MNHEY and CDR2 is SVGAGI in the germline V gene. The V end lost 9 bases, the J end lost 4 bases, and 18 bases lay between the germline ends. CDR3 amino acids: CASREGKGFYGYTF. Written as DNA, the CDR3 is TGTGCCAGTAGAGAAGGGAAAGGCTTCTATGGCTACACCTTC.

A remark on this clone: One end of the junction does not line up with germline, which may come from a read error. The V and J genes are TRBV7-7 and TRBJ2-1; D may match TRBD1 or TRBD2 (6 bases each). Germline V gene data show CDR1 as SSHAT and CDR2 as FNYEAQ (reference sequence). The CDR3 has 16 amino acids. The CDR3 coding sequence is TGTGCTAGCAGCCAAGAGGGGGGAGGCATCTACAATGAGCAGTTCTTC. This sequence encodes CASSQEGGGIYNEQFF.

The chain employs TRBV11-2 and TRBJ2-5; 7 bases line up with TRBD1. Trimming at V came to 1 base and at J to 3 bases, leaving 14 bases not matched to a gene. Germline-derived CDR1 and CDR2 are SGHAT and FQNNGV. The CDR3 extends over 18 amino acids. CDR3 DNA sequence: TGTGCCAGCAGCTTAGTTGGATTAGAGGGGGCAGAGGAAGAGACCCAGTACTTC. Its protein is CASSLVGLEGAEEETQYF.

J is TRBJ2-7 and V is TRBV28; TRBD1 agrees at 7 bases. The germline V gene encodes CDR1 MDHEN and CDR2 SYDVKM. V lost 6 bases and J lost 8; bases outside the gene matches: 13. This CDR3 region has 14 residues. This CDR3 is CASSQDRILRKQYF. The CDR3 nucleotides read TGTGCCAGCAGCCAGGACAGGATACTACGGAAGCAGTACTTC.

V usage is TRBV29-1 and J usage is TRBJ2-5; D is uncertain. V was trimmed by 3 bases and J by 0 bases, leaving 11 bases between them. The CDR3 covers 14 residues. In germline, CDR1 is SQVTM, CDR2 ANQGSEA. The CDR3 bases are TGCAGCGTTGATGGGCTAGACTACCAAGAGACCCAGTACTTC. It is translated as CSVDGLDYQETQYF.

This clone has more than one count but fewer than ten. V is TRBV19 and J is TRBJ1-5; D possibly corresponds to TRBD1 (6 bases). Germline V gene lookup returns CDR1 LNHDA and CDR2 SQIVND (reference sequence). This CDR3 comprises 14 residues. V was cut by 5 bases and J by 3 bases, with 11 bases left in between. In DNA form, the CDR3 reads TGTGCCAGTAGTGGGGGCTGGGTCAATCAGCCCCAGCATTTT. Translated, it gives CASSGGWVNQPQHF.

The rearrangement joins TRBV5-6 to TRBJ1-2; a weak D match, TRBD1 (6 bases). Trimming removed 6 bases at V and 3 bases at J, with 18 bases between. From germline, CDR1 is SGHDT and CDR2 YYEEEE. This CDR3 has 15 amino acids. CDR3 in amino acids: CASTLGGGNYYGYTF. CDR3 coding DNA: TGTGCCAGCACCCTAGGGGGGGGGAACTACTATGGCTACACCTTC.

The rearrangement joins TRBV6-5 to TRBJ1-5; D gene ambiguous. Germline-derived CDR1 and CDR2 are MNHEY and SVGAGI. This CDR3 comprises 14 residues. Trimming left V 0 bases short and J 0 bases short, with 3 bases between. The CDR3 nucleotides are TGTGCCAGCAGTTACTCGGGTAGCAATCAGCCCCAGCATTTT. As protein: CASSYSGSNQPQHF.

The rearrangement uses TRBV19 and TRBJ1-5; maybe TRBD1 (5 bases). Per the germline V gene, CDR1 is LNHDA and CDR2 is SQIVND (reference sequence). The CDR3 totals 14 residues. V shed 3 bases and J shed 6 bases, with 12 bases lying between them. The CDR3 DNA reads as TGTGCCAGTAGTATCGGACAAGGGGCTCAGCCCCAGCATTTT. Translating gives CASSIGQGAQPQHF.

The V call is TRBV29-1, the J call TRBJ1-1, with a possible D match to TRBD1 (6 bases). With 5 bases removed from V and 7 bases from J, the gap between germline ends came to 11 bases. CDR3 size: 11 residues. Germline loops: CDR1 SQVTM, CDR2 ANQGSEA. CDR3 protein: CSVLGGFEAFF. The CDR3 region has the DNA TGCAGCGTTTTAGGGGGGTTTGAAGCTTTCTTT.

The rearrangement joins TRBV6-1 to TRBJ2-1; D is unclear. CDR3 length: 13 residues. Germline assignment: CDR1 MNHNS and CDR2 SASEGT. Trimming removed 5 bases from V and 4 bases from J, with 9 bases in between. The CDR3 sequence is CASSPFQYNEQFF. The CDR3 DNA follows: TGTGCCAGCAGTCCCTTTCAGTACAATGAGCAGTTCTTC.

Here the CDR3 reads CASSVEVGRTRTQLNYGYTF. CDR3 DNA: TGTGCCAGCAGCGTAGAAGTGGGGAGGACAAGGACACAGCTTAACTATGGCTACACCTTC. The J gene is TRBJ1-2, the V gene TRBV9; D might be TRBD1 (5 bases). The ends were cut back, 0 bases at V and 1 base at J, with 25 bases in the middle. There are 20 residues in the CDR3. Germline CDR1 is SGDLS and CDR2 is YYNGEE. Together with reference TRBV9 and TRBJ1-2, the CDR3 gives the full variable domain: DSGVTQTPKHLITATGQRVTLRCSPRSGDLSVYWYQQSLDQGLQFLIQYYNGEERAKGNILERFSAQQFPDLHSELNLSSLELGDSALYFCASSVEVGRTRTQLNYGYTFGSGTRLTVV.

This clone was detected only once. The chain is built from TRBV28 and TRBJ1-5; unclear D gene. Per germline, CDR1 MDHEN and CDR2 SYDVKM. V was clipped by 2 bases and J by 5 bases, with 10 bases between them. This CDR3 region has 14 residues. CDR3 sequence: CASSLESGYQPQHF. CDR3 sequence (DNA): TGTGCCAGCAGTTTAGAGTCGGGTTATCAGCCCCAGCATTTT. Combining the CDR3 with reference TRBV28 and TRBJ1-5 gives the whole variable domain DVKVTQSSRYLVKRTGEKVFLECVQDMDHENMFWYRQDPGLGLRLIYFSYDVKMKEKGDIPEGYSVSREKKERFSLILESASTNQTSMYLCASSLESGYQPQHFGDGTRLSIL.

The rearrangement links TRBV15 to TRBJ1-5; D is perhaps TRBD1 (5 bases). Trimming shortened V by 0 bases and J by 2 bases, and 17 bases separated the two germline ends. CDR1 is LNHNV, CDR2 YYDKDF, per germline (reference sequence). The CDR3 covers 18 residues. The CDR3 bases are TGTGCCACCAGCAGAGATCGTGGGGGGGAGGGAGGCAATCAGCCCCAGCATTTT. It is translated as CATSRDRGGEGGNQPQHF.

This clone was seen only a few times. As DNA, the CDR3 is TGTGCCAGCAGCAATTTATCGAGAGGGGAGCAGTACTTC. Translated: CASSNLSRGEQYF. The genes are TRBV21-1 and TRBJ2-7; the table's TRBD2 call for D was not verified on the DNA. TRBV21-1 is assigned pseudogene status. CDR3 length: 13 residues.

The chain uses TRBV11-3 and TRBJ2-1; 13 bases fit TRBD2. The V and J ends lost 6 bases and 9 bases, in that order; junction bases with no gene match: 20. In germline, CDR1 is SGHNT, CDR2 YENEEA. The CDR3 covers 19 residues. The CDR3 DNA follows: TGTGCCAGCAGACCTACCGGGACTAGCGGGATTGAAGGGGGCGGTGAGCAGTTCTTC. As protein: CASRPTGTSGIEGGGEQFF.

CDR3 DNA sequence: TGCAGCGTTGTTCCGTACGGAAACACTGAAGCTTTCTTT. The encoded protein is CSVVPYGNTEAFF. The chain links TRBV29-1 to TRBJ1-1, with D uncertain. V lost 4 bases, J lost 2 bases, and 11 bases lay in between. This CDR3 has 13 amino acids. Germline V gives CDR1 SQVTM, CDR2 ANQGSEA.

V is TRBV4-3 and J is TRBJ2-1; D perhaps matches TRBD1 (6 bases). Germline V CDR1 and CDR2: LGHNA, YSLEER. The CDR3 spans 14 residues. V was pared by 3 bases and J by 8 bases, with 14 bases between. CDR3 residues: CASSHEQGFYEQFF. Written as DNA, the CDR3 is TGCGCCAGCAGCCACGAACAGGGATTTTATGAGCAGTTCTTC.

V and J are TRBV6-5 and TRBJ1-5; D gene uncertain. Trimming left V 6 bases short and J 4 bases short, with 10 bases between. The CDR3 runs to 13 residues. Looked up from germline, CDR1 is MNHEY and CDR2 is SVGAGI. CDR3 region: CASSSTRNQPQHF. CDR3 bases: TGTGCCAGCAGCTCGACACGGAATCAGCCCCAGCATTTT.

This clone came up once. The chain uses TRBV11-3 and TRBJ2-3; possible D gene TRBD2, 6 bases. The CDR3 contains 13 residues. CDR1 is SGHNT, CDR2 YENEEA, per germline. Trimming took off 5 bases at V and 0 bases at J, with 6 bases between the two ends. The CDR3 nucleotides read TGTGCCAGCAGCGGGGGGAGCACAGATACGCAGTATTTT. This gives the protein CASSGGSTDTQYF.

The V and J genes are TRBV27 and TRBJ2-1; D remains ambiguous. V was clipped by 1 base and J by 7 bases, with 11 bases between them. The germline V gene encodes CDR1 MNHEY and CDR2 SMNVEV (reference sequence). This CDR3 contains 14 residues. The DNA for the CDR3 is TGTGCCAGCAGTTTATTCCTTGAAGCAAATGAGCAGTTCTTC. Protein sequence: CASSLFLEANEQFF.

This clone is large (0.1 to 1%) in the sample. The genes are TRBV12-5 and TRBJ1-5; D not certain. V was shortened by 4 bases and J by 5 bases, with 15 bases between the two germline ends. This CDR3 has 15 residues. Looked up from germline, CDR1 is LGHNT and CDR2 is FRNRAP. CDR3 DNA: TGTGCTAGTGGTTCCTCCGGGCCAGGCGATCAGCCCCAGCATTTT. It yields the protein CASGSSGPGDQPQHF.

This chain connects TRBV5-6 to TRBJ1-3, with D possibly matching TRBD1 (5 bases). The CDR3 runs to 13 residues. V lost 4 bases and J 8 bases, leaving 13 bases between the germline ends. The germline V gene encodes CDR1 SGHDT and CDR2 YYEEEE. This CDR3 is CASSRAGRDTIYF. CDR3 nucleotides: TGTGCCAGCAGCCGGGCAGGGAGGGACACCATATATTTT.

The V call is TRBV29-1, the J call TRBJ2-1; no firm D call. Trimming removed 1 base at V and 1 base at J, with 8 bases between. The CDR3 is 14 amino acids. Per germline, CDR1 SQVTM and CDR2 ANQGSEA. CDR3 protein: CSVEGTLSYNEQFF. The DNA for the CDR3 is TGCAGCGTTGAAGGGACGCTGTCCTACAATGAGCAGTTCTTC.

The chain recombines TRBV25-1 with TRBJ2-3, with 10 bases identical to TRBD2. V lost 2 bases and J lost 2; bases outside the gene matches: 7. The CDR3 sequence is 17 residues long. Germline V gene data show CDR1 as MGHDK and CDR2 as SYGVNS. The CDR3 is CASSEGPGTSVTDTQYF. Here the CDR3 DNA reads TGTGCCAGCAGTGAAGGGCCGGGGACTAGCGTCACAGATACGCAGTATTTT.